These 9 T cell receptor beta chains were sequenced from one sample in a study of T-cell reconstitution after alpha-beta-depleted transplantation in children. Unique molecular identifiers featured in how the TCRbeta library was prepared. A single record per CDR3 protein comes from TCRdb applying MiXCR to the PCR reads. The table shows approximately 590,000 distinct CDR3 sequences, with over 9.5% occurring only once. Sequenced material: PBMCs from the stem cell graft donor, taken from the stem cell graft. The receptors were gathered from a human donor who donated a stem cell graft to a child with acute myeloid leukemia.

A few counts support this clonotype. The rearrangement joins TRBV20-1 to TRBJ1-4, with 7 bases aligning to TRBD1. Unmatched junction bases numbered 1, after V lost 6 bases and J lost 0 bases. Per the germline V gene, CDR1 is DFQATT and CDR2 is SNEGSKA (reference sequence). This CDR3 comprises 13 residues. CDR3 coding DNA: TGCAGTGCCGGACAGGCAACTAATGAAAAACTGTTTTTT. It codes for CSAGQATNEKLFF.

In its sample, this clonotype was seen many times. The V gene is TRBV4-1, the J gene TRBJ2-1; 8 nucleotides match TRBD2. Trimming at V came to 1 base and at J to 7 bases, leaving 6 bases not matched to a gene. In germline, CDR1 is MGHRA, CDR2 YSYEKL. The CDR3 has 15 residues. CDR3 in amino acids: CASSQVSGSWNEQFF. The CDR3, as DNA: TGCGCCAGCAGCCAAGTAAGCGGGAGCTGGAATGAGCAGTTCTTC.

The table lists this clonotype with a few counts. The rearrangement joins TRBV7-3 to TRBJ2-1; TRBD2 matches at 9 bases. V lost 6 bases and J lost 4; bases outside the gene matches: 7. The germline V gene has CDR1 SGHTA and CDR2 FQGTGA. The CDR3 covers 15 residues. CDR3 sequence: CASRQAGGTYNEQFF. The CDR3 region has the DNA TGTGCCAGCAGGCAAGCGGGAGGAACTTACAATGAGCAGTTCTTC.

This clonotype was recorded at least ten times. The V and J genes are TRBV7-8 and TRBJ2-7, with D maybe TRBD2 (5 bases). V was pared by 3 bases and J by 8 bases, with 17 bases between. The CDR3 loop spans 14 amino acids. Germline loops: CDR1 SGHVS, CDR2 FQNEAQ. The CDR3 DNA follows: TGTGCCAGCAGCTTCCTAGCTGGCTCTACCCAGCAGTACTTC. Its translation: CASSFLAGSTQQYF.

This clonotype was observed a handful of times. The chain links TRBV7-2 to TRBJ1-6; D call uncertain. CDR3 length: 14 amino acids. V lost 1 base and J lost 8, with 9 bases in between. CDR1 SGHTA and CDR2 FQGNSA come from the germline V gene. DNA for the CDR3: TGTGCCAGCAGCTTAGTTAAAGTAGATTCACCCCTCCACTTT. As protein: CASSLVKVDSPLHF.

The chain uses TRBV6-6 and TRBJ1-2, with D hard to call. CDR1 MNHNY and CDR2 SVGAGI come from the germline V gene (reference sequence). The CDR3 spans 13 residues. V was clipped by 6 bases and J by 0 bases, with 8 bases between them. DNA of the CDR3: TGTGCCAGCAGCCCAGATTCTAACTATGGCTACACCTTC. Protein sequence: CASSPDSNYGYTF.

The V gene is TRBV20-1, the J gene TRBJ2-7; D possibly corresponds to TRBD2 (5 bases). The CDR3 length is 12 residues. Looked up from germline, CDR1 is DFQATT and CDR2 is SNEGSKA (reference sequence). V shed 7 bases and J shed 0 bases, with 10 bases lying between them. The CDR3 DNA follows: TGCAGTGTTGCGCGGGTCTCCTACGAGCAGTACTTC. Residues: CSVARVSYEQYF.

This clonotype was counted a few times. The chain employs TRBV5-1 and TRBJ1-3, with D perhaps matching TRBD1 (6 bases). Germline V CDR1 and CDR2: SGHRS, YFSETQ. This CDR3 has 17 residues. The V gene lost 0 bases and the J gene lost 0 bases, with 13 bases spanning the gap. The CDR3 DNA reads TGCGCCAGCAGCTTGGCAGGACAGCGGAGCTCTGGAAACACCATATATTTT. Amino acids: CASSLAGQRSSGNTIYF.

At least ten counts were recorded for this clonotype. The chain uses TRBV6-4 and TRBJ2-2, with D unresolved. The CDR3 has 13 amino acids. In germline, CDR1 is MRHNA, CDR2 SNTAGT. The ends were cut back, 4 bases at V and 4 bases at J, with 7 bases in the middle. CDR3 in amino acids: CASSADGTGELFF. DNA for the CDR3: TGTGCCAGCAGTGCGGATGGCACCGGGGAGCTGTTTTTT.